This TCR beta chain derives from a study of control samples from healthy donors and cancer patients. TCRdb keeps only in-frame clones here, not all; method: immunoSEQ multiplex PCR. The sample shows approximately 170,000 clones, about 86% of them seen only once. This CDR3 region has 14 residues. Germline CDR1 is LNHDA and CDR2 is SQIVND (reference sequence). Trimming took 4 bases from V and 1 from J, leaving 10 bases between them. The specimen was blood. The receptor was derived from a woman aged 30 to 39 in good health. The rearrangement joins TRBV19 to TRBJ1-1; a possible D gene is TRBD1 (6 bases). The CDR3 coding sequence is TGTGCCAGTAGTAGTTGGGGGCAGAACACTGAAGCTTTCTTT. It is translated as CASSSWGQNTEAFF.